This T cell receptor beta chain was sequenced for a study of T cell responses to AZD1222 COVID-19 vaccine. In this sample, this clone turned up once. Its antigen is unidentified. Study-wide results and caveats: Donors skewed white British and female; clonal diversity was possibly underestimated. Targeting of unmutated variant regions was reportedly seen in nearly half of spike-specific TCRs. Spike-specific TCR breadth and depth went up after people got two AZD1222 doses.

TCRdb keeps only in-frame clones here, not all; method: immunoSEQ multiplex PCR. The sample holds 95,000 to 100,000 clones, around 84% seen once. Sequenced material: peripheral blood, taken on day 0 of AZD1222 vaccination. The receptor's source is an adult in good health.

The chain's CDR3 is CASTSNRVSTDTQYF. Here the CDR3 DNA reads TGTGCCAGCACTTCCAACAGGGTCAGCACAGATACGCAGTATTTT. The genes are TRBV28 and TRBJ2-3, with a possible D match to TRBD1 (6 bases). The germline CDR1 and CDR2 sequences are MDHEN and SYDVKM. CDR3 size: 15 residues. Between the trimmed V and J ends, which lost 7 bases and 0 bases, there was a span of 14 bases.